The rows below give T cell receptor beta chains drawn from one sample of a study of blood T cell repertoires in COVID-19. Measured with immunoSEQ multiplex PCR; TCRdb has only the in-frame clones, and not every one. The data hold hundreds of thousands of clones, with roughly 89% observed a single time. The sequenced sample consisted of PBMCs or T cells enriched from blood (not recorded which). The receptors come from a woman in her twenties or thirties with acute COVID-19. CDR3s include the opening cysteine and the closing phenylalanine or tryptophan. A D gene is named only where the DNA matches it firmly. The size entry is marked missing in some rows and otherwise reads once, few, many or a size class.

size	V	J	D	DNA	CDR3
.	TRBV11-2	TRBJ1-1	TRBD1	TGTGCCAGCAGCCACGAAGGGGGCGCATACACTGAAGCTTTCTTT	CASSHEGGAYTEAFF
once	TRBV29-1	TRBJ2-1	.	TGCAGCGTTGAAATTAGTGCGAATGAGCAGTTCTTC	CSVEISANEQFF
once	TRBV5-1	TRBJ2-2	.	TGCGCCAGCAGCTTGGTGGTAGTCGGGGAGCTGTTTTTT	CASSLVVVGELFF
.	TRBV5-1	TRBJ2-6	.	TGCGCCAGCAGCTTTGAGGACACGCCAGTCTCTGGGGCCAACGTCCTGACTTTC	CASSFEDTPVSGANVLTF
.	TRBV6-1	TRBJ2-1	.	TGTGCCAGCAGTGAAGAAGGGATCGGGCTATCTGGGGCGCGTAATGAGCAGTTCTTC	CASSEEGIGLSGARNEQFF
.	TRBV19	TRBJ2-2	.	TGTGCCAGTAGTATCCTGGACAAAGACCCCGGGGAGCTGTTTTTT	CASSILDKDPGELFF
once	TRBV19	TRBJ1-4	.	TGTGCCAGTAGTATTAACAGGAGAGCAACTAATGAAAAACTGTTTTTT	CASSINRRATNEKLFF
.	TRBV19	TRBJ2-3	.	TGTGCCAGTAGGGGTCCCCTCGGCGGATCCACAGATACGCAGTATTTT	CASRGPLGGSTDTQYF
.	TRBV29-1	TRBJ2-2	.	TGCAGCGTTGAACAGACGAACACCGGGGAGCTGTTTTTT	CSVEQTNTGELFF
.	TRBV21-1	TRBJ1-3	.	TGTGCCAGCAGCCCTCGGGTGGGGGGAACTAGAAACACCATATATTTT	CASSPRVGGTRNTIYF